Listed below are T cell receptor beta chains from one sample, sequenced in a study of blood T cell repertoires in COVID-19. Sequencing was performed with immunoSEQ multiplex PCR; in TCRdb, only in-frame clones are kept and a portion is missing. Of about 170,000 clones listed, 80% to 90% were seen once; the top ten hold around 19%. Material for sequencing was peripheral blood. The receptors stem from a woman in her seventies who had recovered from COVID-19. Both conserved end residues are part of each CDR3. The order of the fields is J gene, V gene, clone size, CDR3 protein. Some rows mark clone size as missing; the rest say once, few, many or name a class of expanded clone.

J gene: TRBJ2-5
V gene: TRBV6-5
clone size: NA
CDR3 protein: CASSPGGKPWAQYF

J gene: TRBJ2-7
V gene: TRBV5-6
clone size: NA
CDR3 protein: CASSPGRIYEQYF

J gene: TRBJ1-1
V gene: TRBV10-3
clone size: NA
CDR3 protein: CAISGWGAEAFF

J gene: TRBJ1-4
V gene: TRBV5-5
clone size: NA
CDR3 protein: CASSLGWGRYEKLFF

J gene: TRBJ2-1
V gene: TRBV7-3
clone size: NA
CDR3 protein: CASSLTTSGGYNEQFF

J gene: TRBJ1-3
V gene: TRBV5-4
clone size: once
CDR3 protein: CATSNGGAGNTIYF

J gene: TRBJ2-7
V gene: TRBV19
clone size: NA
CDR3 protein: CASSPRLGAYEQYF

J gene: TRBJ2-1
V gene: TRBV4-1
clone size: NA
CDR3 protein: CASSPPAGGAVRGEQFF

J gene: TRBJ2-7
V gene: TRBV7-9
clone size: NA
CDR3 protein: CASSSAGSWGEQYF

J gene: TRBJ2-1
V gene: TRBV6-1
clone size: NA
CDR3 protein: CASSEPSRQGGFF

J gene: TRBJ2-6
V gene: TRBV27
clone size: NA
CDR3 protein: CASSLQARQGAESGANVLTF

J gene: TRBJ1-1
V gene: TRBV11-1
clone size: NA
CDR3 protein: CASSFRTGERTEAFF

J gene: TRBJ1-6
V gene: TRBV5-1
clone size: NA
CDR3 protein: CASSLVGTDNSPLHF

J gene: TRBJ2-7
V gene: TRBV6-5
clone size: NA
CDR3 protein: CASTGGARIEQYF

J gene: TRBJ2-1
V gene: TRBV6-5
clone size: NA
CDR3 protein: CASSAEAGAPNEQFF

J gene: TRBJ1-2
V gene: TRBV28
clone size: NA
CDR3 protein: CASGDTIRYGYTF

J gene: TRBJ2-3
V gene: TRBV3-1/TRBV3-2
clone size: NA
CDR3 protein: CASSQDLGRGLSTDTQYF

J gene: TRBJ2-7
V gene: TRBV18
clone size: NA
CDR3 protein: CASSPPQLYARGNNYEQYF

J gene: TRBJ1-1
V gene: TRBV27
clone size: few
CDR3 protein: CASSLGQRMNTEAFF

J gene: TRBJ2-5
V gene: TRBV9
clone size: NA
CDR3 protein: CASSVGSGGLETQYF

J gene: TRBJ1-1
V gene: TRBV5-1
clone size: NA
CDR3 protein: CASSAGVDTEAFF

J gene: TRBJ1-5
V gene: TRBV6-5
clone size: NA
CDR3 protein: CASSSRGPNQPQHF